This T cell receptor beta chain was sequenced during a study of cytomegalovirus exposure and HLA in healthy donors. Study findings and constraints: Segments of the TCR beta V type were, in most cases, productive about 87% or about 30% of the time in an earlier analysis. A later analysis linked a missense variant in DCLRE1C to the trimming of TCR beta V and J genes. The investigators catalogued under 200 TCR beta chains as cytomegalovirus-associated.

The primer mix had 60 Vbeta and 13 Jbeta primers. Using immunoSEQ multiplex PCR, the repertoire was profiled, and TCRdb retains in-frame clones only, with some absent. The data show about 90,000 clones, with less than 80% seen just once and approximately 2.3% held by the top ten. This CDR3 region has 15 residues. Germline loops: CDR1 SGHRS, CDR2 YFSETQ. The ends lost 4 bases at V and 4 bases at J; junction bases unmatched: 6. As for this clone: What it binds is unknown.

The chain couples TRBV5-1 to TRBJ2-1, with TRBD2 matching over 9 bases. The sequence came from a man aged 25 to 45 in good health and CMV-seronegative. The sample comprised PBMCs. The CDR3 DNA sequence: TGCGCCAGCAGCGCTACTAGCGGGCGATACAATGAGCAGTTCTTC. Protein: CASSATSGRYNEQFF.